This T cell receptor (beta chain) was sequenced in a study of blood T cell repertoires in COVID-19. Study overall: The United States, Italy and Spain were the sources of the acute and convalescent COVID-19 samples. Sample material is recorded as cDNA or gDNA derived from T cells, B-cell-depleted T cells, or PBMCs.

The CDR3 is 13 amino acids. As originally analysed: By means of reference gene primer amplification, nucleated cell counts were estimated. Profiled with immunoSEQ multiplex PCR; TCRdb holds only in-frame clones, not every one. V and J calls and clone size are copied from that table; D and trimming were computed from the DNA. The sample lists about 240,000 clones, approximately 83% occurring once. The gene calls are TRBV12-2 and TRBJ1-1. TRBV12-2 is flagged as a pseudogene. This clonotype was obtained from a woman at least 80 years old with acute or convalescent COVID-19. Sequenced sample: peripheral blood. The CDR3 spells CARAGTRGTEAFF. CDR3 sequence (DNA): TGTGCAAGGGCCGGGACGCGGGGCACTGAAGCTTTCTTT.